This TCR beta chain was sequenced in a study of blood T cell repertoires in COVID-19. Study-wide background: Both acute and convalescent COVID-19 samples were obtained from the United States, Italy and Spain. In each case, the material was cDNA or gDNA derived from T cells, B-cell-depleted T cells, or PBMCs.

There are 16 residues in the CDR3. From germline, CDR1 is MNHNS and CDR2 SASEGT. A note on this clone: The junction departs from germline at one end; a sequencing error may be responsible.

As handled by the study authors: Amplified reference gene primers provided the basis for estimating nucleated cell counts. Sequencing was performed with immunoSEQ multiplex PCR; in TCRdb, only in-frame clones are kept and a portion is missing. V, J and clone size reflect that table, while D and trimming were determined from the DNA. The data contain 150,000 to 200,000 clones, over 75% of them singletons. The chain couples TRBV6-1 to TRBJ1-5, with TRBD1 matching over 7 bases. Specimen: peripheral blood. This TCR came from a woman aged 70-85 years with acute or convalescent COVID-19. The CDR3 nucleotides read TGTGCCAGCAGGGAAGGCCACAGGGGCCTCCGTCAGCCCCAGCATTTT. Protein: CASREGHRGLRQPQHF.